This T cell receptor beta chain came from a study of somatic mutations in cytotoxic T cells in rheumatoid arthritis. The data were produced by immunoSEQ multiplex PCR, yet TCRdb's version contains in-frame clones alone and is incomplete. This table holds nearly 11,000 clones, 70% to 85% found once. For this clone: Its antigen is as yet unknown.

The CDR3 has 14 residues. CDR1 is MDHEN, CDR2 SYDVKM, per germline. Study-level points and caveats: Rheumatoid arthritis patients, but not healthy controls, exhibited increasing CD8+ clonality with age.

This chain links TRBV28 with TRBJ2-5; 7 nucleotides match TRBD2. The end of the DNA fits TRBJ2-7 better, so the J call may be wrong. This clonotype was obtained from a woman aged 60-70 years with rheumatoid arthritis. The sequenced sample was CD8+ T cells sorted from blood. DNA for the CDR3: TGTGCCAGCAGTCCTTGGACTAGCTCCTACGAGCAGTACTTC. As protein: CASSPWTSSYEQYF.